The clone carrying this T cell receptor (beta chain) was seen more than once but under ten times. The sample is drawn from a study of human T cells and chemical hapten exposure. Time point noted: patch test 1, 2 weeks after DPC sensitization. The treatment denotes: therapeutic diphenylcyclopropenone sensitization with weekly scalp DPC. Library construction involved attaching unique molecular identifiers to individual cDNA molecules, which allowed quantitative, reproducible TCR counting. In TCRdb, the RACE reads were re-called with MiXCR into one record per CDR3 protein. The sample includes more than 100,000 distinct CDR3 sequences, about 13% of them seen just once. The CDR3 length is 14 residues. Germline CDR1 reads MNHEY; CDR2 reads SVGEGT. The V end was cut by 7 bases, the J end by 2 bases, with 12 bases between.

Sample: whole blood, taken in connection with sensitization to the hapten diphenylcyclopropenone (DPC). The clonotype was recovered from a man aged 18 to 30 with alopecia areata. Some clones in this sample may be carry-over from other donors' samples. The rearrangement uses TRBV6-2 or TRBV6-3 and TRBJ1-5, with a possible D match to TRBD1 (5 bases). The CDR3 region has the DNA TGTGCCAGCAACCCCCGGGGGGGCAATCAGCCCCAGCATTTT. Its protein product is CASNPRGGNQPQHF.